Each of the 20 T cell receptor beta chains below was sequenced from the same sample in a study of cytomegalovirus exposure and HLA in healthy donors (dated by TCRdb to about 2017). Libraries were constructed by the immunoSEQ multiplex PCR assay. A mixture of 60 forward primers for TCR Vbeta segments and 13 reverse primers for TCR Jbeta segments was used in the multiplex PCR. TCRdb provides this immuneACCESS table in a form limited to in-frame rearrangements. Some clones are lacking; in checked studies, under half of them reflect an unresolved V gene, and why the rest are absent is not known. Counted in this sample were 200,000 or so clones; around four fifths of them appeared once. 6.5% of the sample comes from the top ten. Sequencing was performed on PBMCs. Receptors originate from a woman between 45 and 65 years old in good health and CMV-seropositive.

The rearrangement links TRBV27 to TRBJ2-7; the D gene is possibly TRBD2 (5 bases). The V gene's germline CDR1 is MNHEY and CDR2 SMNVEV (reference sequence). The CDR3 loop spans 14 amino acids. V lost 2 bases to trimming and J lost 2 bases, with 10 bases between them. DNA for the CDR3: TGTGCCAGCAGTTTACAAGCGGCCCCCTACGAGCAGTACTTC. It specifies CASSLQAAPYEQYF.

The CDR3 nucleotides are TGTGCCAGCAGTCCCCCCCGGGGATCCCAAGAGACCCAGTACTTC. It specifies CASSPPRGSQETQYF. This rearrangement joins TRBV28 to TRBJ2-5, with D possibly TRBD2 on 5 matching bases. The CDR3 contains 15 residues. CDR1 is MDHEN, CDR2 SYDVKM, per germline. Trimming shortened V by 5 bases and J by 1 base, and 14 bases separated the two germline ends.

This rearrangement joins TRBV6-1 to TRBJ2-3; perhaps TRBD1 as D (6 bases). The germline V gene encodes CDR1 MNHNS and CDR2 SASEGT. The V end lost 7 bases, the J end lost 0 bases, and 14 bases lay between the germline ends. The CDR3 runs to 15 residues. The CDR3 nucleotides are TGTGCCAGCACCGCAGGGGCGGACAGCACAGATACGCAGTATTTT. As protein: CASTAGADSTDTQYF.

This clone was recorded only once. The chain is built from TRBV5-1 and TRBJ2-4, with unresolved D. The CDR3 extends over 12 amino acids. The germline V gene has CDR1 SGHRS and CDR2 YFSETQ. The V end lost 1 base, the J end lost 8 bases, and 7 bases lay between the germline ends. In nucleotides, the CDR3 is TGCGCCAGCAGCTTGAACGCGGACATTCAGTACTTC. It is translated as CASSLNADIQYF.

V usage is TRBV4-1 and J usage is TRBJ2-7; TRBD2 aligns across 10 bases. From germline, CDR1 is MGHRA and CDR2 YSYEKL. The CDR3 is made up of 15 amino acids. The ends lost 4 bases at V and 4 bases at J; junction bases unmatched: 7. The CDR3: CASSRTSGGLYEQYF. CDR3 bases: TGCGCCAGCAGCCGGACTAGCGGCGGACTTTACGAGCAGTACTTC.

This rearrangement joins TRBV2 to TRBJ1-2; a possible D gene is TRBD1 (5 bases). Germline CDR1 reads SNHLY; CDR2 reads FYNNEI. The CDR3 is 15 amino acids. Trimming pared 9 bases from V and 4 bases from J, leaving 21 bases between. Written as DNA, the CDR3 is TGTGCCAGTTCGGACGGTGGGGGGAGTTCCTATGGCTACACCTTC. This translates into CASSDGGGSSYGYTF.

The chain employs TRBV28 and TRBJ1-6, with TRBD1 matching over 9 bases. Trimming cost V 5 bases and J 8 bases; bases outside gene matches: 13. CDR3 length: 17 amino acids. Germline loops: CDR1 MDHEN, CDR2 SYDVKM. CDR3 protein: CASSPTGTGKGYSPLHF. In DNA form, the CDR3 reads TGTGCCAGCAGTCCCACCGGGACAGGGAAGGGGTATTCACCCCTCCACTTT.

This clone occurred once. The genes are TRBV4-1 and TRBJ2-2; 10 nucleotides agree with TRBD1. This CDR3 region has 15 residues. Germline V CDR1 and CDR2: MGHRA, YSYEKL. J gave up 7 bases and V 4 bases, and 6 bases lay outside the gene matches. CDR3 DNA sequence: TGCGCCAGCAGCCCGGGACAGGGGTTCCTCGGGGAGCTGTTTTTT. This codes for CASSPGQGFLGELFF.

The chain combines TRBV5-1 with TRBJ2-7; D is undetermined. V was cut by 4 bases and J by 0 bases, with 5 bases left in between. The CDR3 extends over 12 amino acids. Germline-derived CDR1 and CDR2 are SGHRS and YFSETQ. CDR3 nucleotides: TGCGCCAGCAGCCTGAGCTCCTACGAGCAGTACTTC. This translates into CASSLSSYEQYF.

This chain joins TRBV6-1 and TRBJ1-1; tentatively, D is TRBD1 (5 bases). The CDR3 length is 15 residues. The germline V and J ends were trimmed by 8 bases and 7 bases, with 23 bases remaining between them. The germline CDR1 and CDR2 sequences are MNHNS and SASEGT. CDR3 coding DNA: TGTGCCAGCGATCGGAGGGCAGGGTATGGGCATGAAGCTTTCTTT. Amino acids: CASDRRAGYGHEAFF.

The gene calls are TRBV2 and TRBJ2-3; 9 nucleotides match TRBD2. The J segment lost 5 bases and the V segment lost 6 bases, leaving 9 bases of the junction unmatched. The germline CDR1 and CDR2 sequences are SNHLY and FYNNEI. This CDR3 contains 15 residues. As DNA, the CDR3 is TGTGCCAGCAGGGGCGGGAGGGGGTGGCAAGATACGCAGTATTTT. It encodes CASRGGRGWQDTQYF.

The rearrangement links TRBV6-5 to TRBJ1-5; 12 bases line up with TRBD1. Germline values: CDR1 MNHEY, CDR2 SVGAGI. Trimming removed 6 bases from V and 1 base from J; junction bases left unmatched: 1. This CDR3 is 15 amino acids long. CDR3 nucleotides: TGTGCCAGCAGGGGACAGGGGGCGAGCAATCAGCCCCAGCATTTT. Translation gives CASRGQGASNQPQHF.

CDR3 in amino acids: CASSLREVLSYNEQFF. Written as DNA, the CDR3 is TGTGCCAGCAGCTTACGGGAGGTCTTATCCTACAATGAGCAGTTCTTC. The gene calls are TRBV7-9 and TRBJ2-1; 7 bases align to TRBD2. V was clipped by 2 bases and J by 1 base; unmatched bases: 5. The CDR3 totals 16 residues. CDR1 is SEHNR, CDR2 FQNEAQ, per germline (reference sequence).

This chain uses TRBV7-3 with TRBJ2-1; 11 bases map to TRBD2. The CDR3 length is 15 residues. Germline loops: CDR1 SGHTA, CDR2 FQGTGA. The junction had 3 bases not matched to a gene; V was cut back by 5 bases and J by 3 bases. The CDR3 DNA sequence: TGTGCCAGCAGCCAGGGACTAGCGGTCTACAATGAGCAGTTCTTC. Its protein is CASSQGLAVYNEQFF.

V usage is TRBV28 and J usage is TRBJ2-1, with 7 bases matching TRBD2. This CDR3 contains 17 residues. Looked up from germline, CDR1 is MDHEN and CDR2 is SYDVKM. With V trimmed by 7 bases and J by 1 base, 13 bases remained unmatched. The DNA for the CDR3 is TGTGCCAGCACCCGACGAGCTAGCGGAGTTTCCTACAATGAGCAGTTCTTC. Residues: CASTRRASGVSYNEQFF.

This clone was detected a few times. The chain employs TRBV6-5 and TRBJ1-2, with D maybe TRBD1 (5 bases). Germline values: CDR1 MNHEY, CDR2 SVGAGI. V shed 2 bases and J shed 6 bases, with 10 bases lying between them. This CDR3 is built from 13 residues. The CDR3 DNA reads TGTGCCAGCAGTTACGACAGAGTCCATGGCTACACCTTC. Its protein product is CASSYDRVHGYTF.

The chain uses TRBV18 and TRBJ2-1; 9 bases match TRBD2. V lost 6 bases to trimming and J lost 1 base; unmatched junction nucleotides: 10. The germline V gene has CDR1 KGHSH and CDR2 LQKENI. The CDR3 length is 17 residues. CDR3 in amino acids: CASSPLGSGGSYNEQFF. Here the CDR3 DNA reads TGTGCCAGCTCCCCTCTGGGGAGCGGGGGGTCCTACAATGAGCAGTTCTTC.

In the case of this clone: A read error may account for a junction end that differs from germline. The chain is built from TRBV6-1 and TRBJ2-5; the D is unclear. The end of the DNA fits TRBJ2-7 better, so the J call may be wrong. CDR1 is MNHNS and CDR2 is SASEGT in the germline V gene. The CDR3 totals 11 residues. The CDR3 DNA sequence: TGTGCCAGCAGTGAATCCTTCGAGCAGTACTTC. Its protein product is CASSESFEQYF.

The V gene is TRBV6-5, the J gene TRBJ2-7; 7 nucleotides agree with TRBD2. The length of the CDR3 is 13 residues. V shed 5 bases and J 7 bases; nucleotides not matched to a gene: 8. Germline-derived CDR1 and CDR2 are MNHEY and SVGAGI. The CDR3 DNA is TGTGCCAGCAGTCCCCGGACTAGAGGTGAGCAGTACTTC. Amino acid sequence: CASSPRTRGEQYF.

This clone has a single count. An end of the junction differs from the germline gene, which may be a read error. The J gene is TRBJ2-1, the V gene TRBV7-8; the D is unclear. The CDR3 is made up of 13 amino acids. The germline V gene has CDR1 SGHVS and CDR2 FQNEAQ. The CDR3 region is CASRLVVTSEQFF. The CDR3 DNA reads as TGTGCCAGCAGATTAGTGGTTACCAGTGAGCAGTTCTTC.